Listed below are T cell receptor beta chains from one sample, sequenced in a study of spatial heterogeneity in lung cancer. TCRdb used MiXCR to reprocess the 5' RACE reads, holding one entry per CDR3 protein. There are 35,000 to 55,000 distinct CDR3 sequences in the sample; roughly an eighth occur only once, and around three fifths lies in the top ten. The source was PBMCs, collected at surgery. These receptors originate from a male donor with early-stage non-small cell lung cancer. Both conserved end residues are part of each CDR3. A D gene is named only where the DNA matches it firmly. Size tells how often a clone was seen (once, few, many) or the class of an expanded clone, and some rows leave it out.

j_call | clone_size | v_call | d_call | cdr3_nt | cdr3_aa
TRBJ1-6 | few | TRBV6-5 | TRBD1 | TGTGCCAGCAGTTACAGGGACAGAATCTATAATTCACCCCTCCACTTT | CASSYRDRIYNSPLHF
TRBJ2-5 | few | TRBV2 | . | TGTGCCAGCAGGCGGGACGGAACACAAGAGACCCAGTACTTC | CASRRDGTQETQYF
TRBJ2-7 | many | TRBV5-6 | . | TGTGCCAGCAGCTCCGACAGGCCCTACGAGCAGTACTTC | CASSSDRPYEQYF
TRBJ2-3 | . | TRBV29-1 | . | TGCAGCGTTGAAGACAGCGCCGTAACGCAGTATTTT | CSVEDSAVTQYF
TRBJ2-7 | few | TRBV7-2 | TRBD1 | TGTGCCAGCAGCTCAACCCGGGACAGGGCCGGCGAGCAGTACTTC | CASSSTRDRAGEQYF
TRBJ2-7 | . | TRBV20-1 | . | TGCAGTGCTAAGGACCCTCTTAGGAGCTCCTACGAGCAGTACTTC | CSAKDPLRSSYEQYF
TRBJ2-2 | . | TRBV15 | . | TGTGCCACCAGCAGGGAACACCTTTCGAACACCGGGGAGCTGTTTTTT | CATSREHLSNTGELFF
TRBJ2-5 | few | TRBV2 | . | TGTGCCAGCAGTGAGCTGTCTAAAGAGACCCAGTACTTC | CASSELSKETQYF
TRBJ2-3 | few | TRBV5-1 | . | TGCGCCAGCAGCAAGGGCATTTCTAGCACAGATACGCAGTATTTT | CASSKGISSTDTQYF
TRBJ1-2 | many | TRBV10-3 | . | TGTGCCATCAGTGCCTCCTCGAGCGAGCATGGCTACACCTTC | CAISASSSEHGYTF
TRBJ2-7 | . | TRBV2 | . | TGTGCCAGCGCCGAGGACAGTGCCTACGAGCAGTACTTC | CASAEDSAYEQYF
TRBJ2-1 | once | TRBV12-3/TRBV12-4 | . | TGTGCCAGCAGTTTAAGAGGGGTGGCATATGAGCAGTTCTTC | CASSLRGVAYEQFF
TRBJ1-1 | many | TRBV7-6 | TRBD1 | TGTGCCAGCAGTAGAGCCGGGACAGAATTCATGAACACTGAAGCTTTCTTT | CASSRAGTEFMNTEAFF
TRBJ2-7 | . | TRBV7-8 | TRBD2 | TGTGCCAGCAGCACCCCGGGACTAGCGAAAACCTACGAGCAGTACTTC | CASSTPGLAKTYEQYF
TRBJ1-4 | many | TRBV4-1 | TRBD1 | TGCGCCAGCAGCCAAGGCCGACAGGGTTCTAATGAAAAACTGTTTTTT | CASSQGRQGSNEKLFF
TRBJ2-1 | . | TRBV6-4 | . | TGTGCCAGCAGTGATTCTGTGTACAATGAGCAGTTCTTC | CASSDSVYNEQFF
TRBJ1-3 | many | TRBV7-3 | . | TGTGCCAGCAGCTGCAGACGGTCCAACTCTGGAAACACCATATATTTT | CASSCRRSNSGNTIYF
TRBJ2-2 | . | TRBV7-2 | TRBD1 | TGTGCCAGCAGCATAATTACAGGGGGCCTGAACACCGGGGAGCTGTTTTTT | CASSIITGGLNTGELFF
TRBJ2-5 | . | TRBV24-1 | . | TGTGCCACCAGTGATTTAAGCTTGTCGACCCAGTACTTC | CATSDLSLSTQYF
TRBJ2-7 | . | TRBV6-1 | . | TGTGCCGGCAGTGAACCGGACCAGTTTTACGAGCAGTACTTC | CAGSEPDQFYEQYF
TRBJ1-1 | . | TRBV7-9 | . | TGTGCCAGCAGCTTAGGGGGGACAAAAGCTTTCTTT | CASSLGGTKAFF
TRBJ2-1 | many | TRBV18 | TRBD1 | TGTGCCAGCTCACCTCAAGGGACAGGGGACGAGCAGTTCTTC | CASSPQGTGDEQFF
TRBJ2-1 | few | TRBV10-3 | . | TGTGCCATCAGTGGTCTAGCGGAGCAGTTCTTC | CAISGLAEQFF
TRBJ1-3 | many | TRBV7-9 | . | TGTGCCAGCAGCCCCACCTACAGGGCTACTGGAAACACCATATATTTT | CASSPTYRATGNTIYF
TRBJ2-1 | . | TRBV7-2 | TRBD1 | TGTGCCAGCAGCTACCCCCCCGGACAGGTGGGTGGGGAGCAGTTCTTC | CASSYPPGQVGGEQFF
TRBJ2-7 | few | TRBV7-9 | . | TGTGCCAGCGGACAGAGCTCCTACGAGCAGTACTTC | CASGQSSYEQYF
TRBJ2-1 | . | TRBV5-1 | TRBD2 | TGCGCCAGCAGCCGGACTAGCGGGAGAGGGGGTTACAATGAGCAGTTCTTC | CASSRTSGRGGYNEQFF
TRBJ2-1 | many | TRBV5-6 | . | TGTGCCAGCAGCGGGGCTTGGGAGCAGTTCTTC | CASSGAWEQFF
TRBJ1-1 | few | TRBV28 | . | TGTGCCAGCAGAGGGGTAGAGGGCACTGAAGCTTTCTTT | CASRGVEGTEAFF
TRBJ2-3 | . | TRBV3-1 | . | TGTGCCAGCAGCCAAGGGCCGAATACGCAGTATTTT | CASSQGPNTQYF
TRBJ2-6 | . | TRBV7-9 | . | TGTGCCAGCAGCCCTAAGGACTCTGGGGCCAACGTCCTGACTTTC | CASSPKDSGANVLTF
TRBJ2-7 | many | TRBV20-1 | . | TGCAGTGCTAGTCATCTTGATGAGCAGTACTTC | CSASHLDEQYF
TRBJ2-3 | few | TRBV19 | TRBD2 | TGTGCCAGTAGTATTGAGGGGACTAGAGGTACGCAGTATTTT | CASSIEGTRGTQYF
TRBJ2-7 | . | TRBV9 | TRBD1 | TGTGCCAGCAGCCTCTCATTGGACAGGTACGAGCAGTACTTC | CASSLSLDRYEQYF
TRBJ2-1 | few | TRBV12-3/TRBV12-4 | . | TGTGCCAGCAGCCCTGCACTAGCTGGTGAGCAGTTCTTC | CASSPALAGEQFF
TRBJ1-1 | few | TRBV6-5 | . | TGTGCCAGCAGTTATGAAGGCACTGAAGCTTTCTTT | CASSYEGTEAFF
TRBJ2-2 | many | TRBV2 | . | TGTGCCAGCAGTGAGCAGCCGAACACCGGGGAGCTGTTTTTT | CASSEQPNTGELFF
TRBJ1-2 | few | TRBV28 | . | TGTGCCAGCAGAAAGACACGGTATGGCTACACCTTC | CASRKTRYGYTF
TRBJ1-2 | few | TRBV7-9 | . | TGTGCCAGCAGCTGGACATCAATGGTCGGGAGTTACACCTTC | CASSWTSMVGSYTF
TRBJ2-1 | . | TRBV5-5 | TRBD2 | TGTGCCAGCAGCTTTGCCCCTAGCGGGAGTGGGGGCAATGAGCAGTTCTTC | CASSFAPSGSGGNEQFF
TRBJ1-6 | . | TRBV4-3 | . | TGCGCCAGCAGCCAAGCCCCTATTAGCTCCTATAATTCACCCCTCCACTTT | CASSQAPISSYNSPLHF
TRBJ1-1 | . | TRBV5-1 | . | TGCGCCAGCGGGGCCGGGACCCAGGGCACTGAAGCTTTCTTT | CASGAGTQGTEAFF
TRBJ1-2 | . | TRBV27 | TRBD1 | TGTGCCAGCAGATTCAGGGGGGGACCTAACTATGGCTACACCTTC | CASRFRGGPNYGYTF
TRBJ1-2 | many | TRBV2 | . | TGTGCCAGCAGTGAAAACGAAGGCTATGGCTACACCTTC | CASSENEGYGYTF
TRBJ2-7 | many | TRBV7-8 | . | TGTGCCAGCAGCTTAGCCCAGGCGGGAAAATACGAGCAGTACTTC | CASSLAQAGKYEQYF
TRBJ1-2 | . | TRBV12-3/TRBV12-4 | . | TGTGCCAGCACCAAAGCGGGCCTCTATGGCTACACCTTC | CASTKAGLYGYTF
TRBJ2-3 | many | TRBV27 | . | TGTGCCAGCCTGAGCACAGATACGCAGTATTTT | CASLSTDTQYF
TRBJ2-7 | . | TRBV28 | . | TGTGCCAGCAGTCCCCGGGTCTTAAGATTGTACTTC | CASSPRVLRLYF
TRBJ1-6 | . | TRBV4-3 | TRBD1 | TGCGCCAGCAGCCAAGATCGCCGGACAGGACTGGATTCACCCCTCCACTTT | CASSQDRRTGLDSPLHF
TRBJ2-5 | many | TRBV5-1 | . | TGCGCCAGCAGCTTGAATACCGGGTACCAAGAGACCCAGTACTTC | CASSLNTGYQETQYF
TRBJ2-2 | . | TRBV12-3/TRBV12-4 | . | TGTGCCAGCACCCCTTTGACTTTTAACACCGGGGAGCTGTTTTTT | CASTPLTFNTGELFF
TRBJ2-7 | once | TRBV7-2 | . | TGTGCCAGCAGCTCCCAACAGGACACCTACGAGCAGTACTTC | CASSSQQDTYEQYF
TRBJ2-7 | many | TRBV28 | TRBD1 | TGTGCCAGCAGCTCCCTTGGGACAGCCTCCTCCTACGAGCAGTACTTC | CASSSLGTASSYEQYF
TRBJ1-1 | few | TRBV27 | . | TGTGCCAGCAGAGACAGAAACATGAACACTGAAGCTTTCTTT | CASRDRNMNTEAFF
TRBJ2-1 | many | TRBV20-1 | . | TGCAGTGCTAGAGATCTAGGTAGCTCCTACAATGAGCAGTTCTTC | CSARDLGSSYNEQFF
TRBJ2-7 | few | TRBV7-9 | . | TGTGCCAGCAGTTGGGACCTTACCAACTCCTACGAGCAGTACTTC | CASSWDLTNSYEQYF
TRBJ2-1 | many | TRBV9 | . | TGTGCCAGCAGCGGCGGCGCGTATTCGGAGAATGAGCAGTTCTTC | CASSGGAYSENEQFF
TRBJ2-3 | many | TRBV20-1 | . | TGCAGTGCCCCCCTGAGCACAGATACGCAGTATTTT | CSAPLSTDTQYF
TRBJ1-4 | many | TRBV20-1 | TRBD1 | TGCAGTGCTAGAGGACAGGGGAATAGCGAAAAACTGTTTTTT | CSARGQGNSEKLFF
TRBJ1-1 | many | TRBV7-8 | . | TGTGCCAGCAGCTTCTCGGTGAACACTGAAGCTTTCTTT | CASSFSVNTEAFF